The source of this T cell receptor beta chain is a study of blood T cell repertoires in COVID-19. As for the study in general: Some COVID-19 samples were acute and others convalescent; all came from the United States, Italy and Spain. The analysed material was cDNA or gDNA that came from T cells, B-cell-depleted T cells, or PBMCs.

The CDR3 sequence is 16 residues long. The germline V gene encodes CDR1 MGHRA and CDR2 YSYEKL. Trimming pared 2 bases from V and 3 bases from J, leaving 14 bases between. The repertoire was sequenced with immunoSEQ multiplex PCR; TCRdb's copy has only in-frame clones and lacks some. The table includes approximately 280,000 clones, approximately 84% detected once. This clonotype was sampled from a woman under 40 who had recovered from COVID-19. The chain has TRBV4-1 and TRBJ1-3, with a possible D match to TRBD1 (6 bases). The specimen sequenced was peripheral blood. The CDR3 region is CASSQYGTSRGNTIYF. The CDR3 DNA reads TGCGCCAGCAGCCAATACGGGACATCGCGTGGAAACACCATATATTTT.